This T cell receptor (beta chain) was profiled in a study of blood T cell repertoires in COVID-19. Study summary: In each case, the material was cDNA or gDNA derived from T cells, B-cell-depleted T cells, or PBMCs.

In terms of age and location, participants ranged from roughly 18 to 89 years and lived in approximately 24 US areas. Self-reported history from a screening survey and questionnaire set each donor's cohort. As processed by the authors: Amplifying reference gene primers gave estimates of nucleated cell counts. Data came from immunoSEQ multiplex PCR; TCRdb stores just in-frame clones and leaves some out. V and J calls and clone size are those listed in that table; D and trimming were worked out from the DNA. The sample lists about 340,000 clones; around 86% were seen once. J was trimmed by 6 bases and V by 3 bases; bases with no gene match: 10. Germline V gene sequence: CDR1 SGDLS, CDR2 YYNGEE. CDR3 length: 15 residues.

The TCR sequence derives from a woman aged 35 to 49 with acute COVID-19. The J gene is TRBJ2-7, the V gene TRBV9; 9 nucleotides align to TRBD1. Sequencing was carried out using PBMCs or T cells enriched from blood (not recorded which). The CDR3 loop reads CASSAGQGPGREQYF. DNA of the CDR3: TGTGCCAGCAGCGCCGGACAGGGGCCAGGACGCGAGCAGTACTTC.